Described below is a single T cell receptor beta chain sequence and its context. The data originate from a study of radiation and T cells in renal cell carcinoma. This CDR3 is built from 14 residues. V lost 1 base to trimming and J lost 6 bases, with 12 bases between them. Germline V lookup: CDR1 SEHNR, CDR2 FQNEAQ (reference sequence). Time point given: blood 2 weeks post-SBRT. This sample's treatment: 15 Gy SBRT to primary tumor, nephrectomy 4 weeks later. Clones were read by immunoSEQ multiplex PCR, and TCRdb kept only the in-frame ones, dropping some. The table lists under 150,000 clones, approximately 78% of them singletons.

The source was blood, collected from a patient whose treatment included radiotherapy and nephrectomy. The chain carries TRBV7-9 and TRBJ1-2; tentatively, D is TRBD1 (5 bases). This TCR was recovered from a woman aged 55-69 years with renal cell carcinoma. The CDR3 region has the DNA TGTGCCAGCAGCTTAGGGGGGTCGGGCAATGGCTACACCTTC. It encodes CASSLGGSGNGYTF.